The TCR beta chain under discussion was sequenced for a study of response to subunit inactivated influenza vaccine. Study results and caveats: Authors suggested seasonal influenza vaccinations each recruit few new T cells.

Germline values: CDR1 MRHNA, CDR2 SNTAGT. Losses at the gene ends were 0 bases for V and 7 bases for J; bases not matched to a gene: 11. CDR3 length: 17 residues. A note on this clonotype: Its target is unknown.

MiXCR, applied by TCRdb to the RT-PCR reads, yields one record per CDR3 protein. The sample contains more than 700,000 distinct CDR3 sequences, 20% to 25% of which appear only once. The specimen was PBMCs from blood, collected 5 to 6 days after vaccination. This TCR was sampled from a man between 50 and 59 years old who received an inactivated influenza vaccine. The rearrangement uses TRBV6-4 and TRBJ2-1; 8 nucleotides match TRBD2. CDR3 nucleotide sequence: TGTGCCAGCAGTGACTCTTCTGGACTAGCTCGGCGGAATGAGCAGTTCTTC. Protein: CASSDSSGLARRNEQFF.